These T cell receptor beta chains were read from a single sample in a study of neurological immune-mediated disorders. TCRdb itself ran the 5' RACE reads through MiXCR, one entry per CDR3 protein. The sample shows about 46,000 distinct CDR3 sequences, under 2% of them seen only once. The sample comprised PBMCs. These TCRs come from a woman aged 40 to 50 with multiple sclerosis. The CDR3 runs from the conserved cysteine through the conserved F or W. Fields, in order: D gene, J gene, clone size, CDR3 length, V gene, CDR3 DNA, CDR3 protein. The D gene is left open where the match is weak. Sizes are listed as once, few, many or a size class.

TRBD1 | TRBJ2-1 | many | 19 | TRBV5-6 | TGTGCCAGCAGCTTGATAGGACAGGGTAATTGGGTCTCCTACAATGAGCAGTTCTTC | CASSLIGQGNWVSYNEQFF
- | TRBJ2-7 | many | 18 | TRBV4-1 | TGCGCCAGCAGCCAAGTTCCGGCGCGGGGCGCTAGCTCCTACGAGCAGTACTTC | CASSQVPARGASSYEQYF
- | TRBJ2-7 | many | 13 | TRBV11-2 | TGTGCCAGCAGCCCTGGGCACCTCTACGAGCAGTACTTC | CASSPGHLYEQYF
TRBD2 | TRBJ2-7 | many | 16 | TRBV20-1 | TGCAGTGCTAGAGACGCCGGACTAGCGGGGGGGTACGAGCAGTACTTC | CSARDAGLAGGYEQYF
- | TRBJ2-2 | many | 13 | TRBV7-7 | TGTGCCAGCAGCTTAACTGTCACCGGGGAGCTGTTTTTT | CASSLTVTGELFF
- | TRBJ2-6 | many | 14 | TRBV5-1 | TGCGCCAGCACCGACACCACTGGGGCCAACGTCCTGACTTTC | CASTDTTGANVLTF
TRBD2 | TRBJ2-3 | many | 16 | TRBV9 | TGTGCCAGCAGCTCCAGACTAGCGGGGGGGCCTTTATCGCAGTATTTT | CASSSRLAGGPLSQYF
TRBD1 | TRBJ2-1 | many | 15 | TRBV24-1 | TGTGCCACCAGTGACGCCGGGACAGGGGGCAATGAGCAGTTCTTC | CATSDAGTGGNEQFF
- | TRBJ1-6 | many | 12 | TRBV5-1 | TGCGCCAGCAGCTTAGACCGGACACCCCTCCACTTT | CASSLDRTPLHF
- | TRBJ2-7 | many | 13 | TRBV5-6 | TGTGCCAGCAGCTTGGGCAGTCCCTACGAGCAGTACTTC | CASSLGSPYEQYF
- | TRBJ2-7 | many | 15 | TRBV25-1 | TGTGCCAGCAGTGAGCAGGGCGTCCTCTCCTACGAGCAGTACTTC | CASSEQGVLSYEQYF
- | TRBJ1-2 | many | 12 | TRBV29-1 | TGCAGCGTTGACGGGGTCAGTTCCGGCTACACCTTC | CSVDGVSSGYTF
- | TRBJ2-1 | many | 14 | TRBV7-2 | TGTGCCAGCAGCTTACGAGGCTTATACTATGAGCAGTTCTTC | CASSLRGLYYEQFF
- | TRBJ1-5 | many | 12 | TRBV19 | TGTGCCAGTAGTTCGCACGGACAGTCCCGGCATTTT | CASSSHGQSRHF
TRBD1 | TRBJ2-7 | many | 14 | TRBV5-1 | TGCGCCAGCAGCGTGCGACAGGGCCCATACGAGCAGTACTTC | CASSVRQGPYEQYF
TRBD1 | TRBJ2-7 | many | 13 | TRBV29-1 | TGCAGCGTTGGGGGACAGAACTCCTACGAGCAGTACTTC | CSVGGQNSYEQYF
- | TRBJ1-4 | many | 16 | TRBV3-1 | TGTGCCAGCAGCCACCCGACAGCCAGGGAAAATGAAAAACTGTTTTTT | CASSHPTARENEKLFF
- | TRBJ2-1 | many | 10 | TRBV20-1 | TGCAGTGCCATAGAGACTAGGCAGTTCTTC | CSAIETRQFF
TRBD2 | TRBJ2-1 | many | 15 | TRBV12-3/TRBV12-4 | TGTGCCAGCAGAGCTAGCGGGGCCTCCTACAATGAGCAGTTCTTC | CASRASGASYNEQFF
- | TRBJ2-1 | many | 14 | TRBV9 | TGTGCCAGCAGCGTAGGACAGGACTACAATGAGCAGTTCTTC | CASSVGQDYNEQFF
- | TRBJ1-1 | many | 12 | TRBV24-1 | TGTGCCACCGGGGGTCTGAACACTGAAGCTTTCTTT | CATGGLNTEAFF
- | TRBJ2-1 | many | 14 | TRBV12-3/TRBV12-4 | TGTGCCAGCAGTATCCCCCTCAAAAACAATGAGCAGTTCTTC | CASSIPLKNNEQFF
TRBD2 | TRBJ2-7 | many | 15 | TRBV20-1 | TGCAGTGCTAGCCAACTAGCGGGGGGGCTTTATGAGCAGTACTTC | CSASQLAGGLYEQYF
- | TRBJ2-7 | many | 14 | TRBV20-1 | TGCAGTGCTAGAGAAACGGGCAGGGACCAGGAGCAGTACTTC | CSARETGRDQEQYF
TRBD1 | TRBJ1-6 | many | 16 | TRBV20-1 | TGCAGTGCTAGAGACCCGAGGACAGGGGGGAAGTCACCCCTCCACTTT | CSARDPRTGGKSPLHF
- | TRBJ2-5 | many | 16 | TRBV9 | TGTGCCAGCAGCGTAGCGTGGGGGTCTCGTATAGAGACCCAGTACTTC | CASSVAWGSRIETQYF
- | TRBJ1-5 | few | 14 | TRBV6-2/TRBV6-3 | TGTGCCAGCAATAACCGGGACCGAAATCAGCCCCAGCATTTT | CASNNRDRNQPQHF
- | TRBJ2-7 | many | 12 | TRBV20-1 | TGCAGTGCCGCGGTACTAGGCTACGAGCAGTACTTC | CSAAVLGYEQYF
- | TRBJ2-7 | many | 13 | TRBV9 | TGTGCCAGCAGCGTAGGGGGGGCTGACGAGCAGTACTTC | CASSVGGADEQYF
- | TRBJ1-5 | many | 13 | TRBV20-1 | TGCAGTGCTAGGGCCAAGTCGGGTCAGCCCCAGCATTTT | CSARAKSGQPQHF
- | TRBJ2-5 | many | 16 | TRBV6-5 | TGTGCCAGCAGTTACCGCCGTCCGGGGTTAGGGGAGACCCAGTACTTC | CASSYRRPGLGETQYF
- | TRBJ1-1 | many | 12 | TRBV20-1 | TGCAGTGCCAACCAAGATAGCACTGAAGCTTTCTTT | CSANQDSTEAFF
- | TRBJ1-2 | many | 13 | TRBV20-1 | TGCAGTGCTAGCCCGTTAGCTAACTATGGCTACACCTTC | CSASPLANYGYTF
- | TRBJ2-1 | many | 13 | TRBV5-1 | TGCGCCAGCAGCTTGGGGTCCTACAATGAGCAGTTCTTC | CASSLGSYNEQFF
- | TRBJ2-1 | many | 15 | TRBV18 | TGTGCCAGCTCACCAACCCGGGATAACTACAATGAGCAGTTCTTC | CASSPTRDNYNEQFF
TRBD1 | TRBJ1-1 | many | 14 | TRBV9 | TGTGCCAGCAGCGCCTGGGACAGCTTCACTGAAGCTTTCTTT | CASSAWDSFTEAFF
- | TRBJ2-1 | many | 15 | TRBV5-1 | TGCGCCAGCAGCGGCTCGTGGGGGCCCGACAATGAGCAGTTCTTC | CASSGSWGPDNEQFF